This T cell receptor (beta chain) was profiled in a study of cytomegalovirus exposure and HLA in healthy donors. Study-level findings and limits: In a later analysis, compared with equally common non-associated chains, HLA-associated beta chains were more expanded. According to an earlier analysis, most TCR beta V segments yielded productive rearrangements about 87% or about 30% of the time. Analyses of presence and absence presupposed an approximately uniform sequencing depth across donors. There were several of the most significant clusters that appeared linked to common viral pathogens in a later analysis.

V trimming: 2 bases; J trimming: 6 bases; junction bases outside the gene matches: 6. This CDR3 region has 15 residues. CDR1 SGHTA and CDR2 FQGNSA come from the germline V gene. Details on this clone: What it recognizes is unknown.

Primers for the PCR totalled 60 Vbeta and 13 Jbeta. Clones were sequenced by immunoSEQ multiplex PCR, and TCRdb holds only the in-frame ones, with some missing. The sample has around 130,000 clones, 65% to 75% seen once. The sequencing input was PBMCs. The rearrangement joins TRBV7-2 to TRBJ2-1, with TRBD1 identical over 8 bases. The receptor comes from a man aged 40-49 years in good health and CMV-seropositive. CDR3 sequence: CASSLLQGAFNEQFF. CDR3 DNA: TGTGCCAGCAGCTTATTGCAGGGGGCGTTCAATGAGCAGTTCTTC. The full variable domain, its missing parts supplied by reference TRBV7-2 and TRBJ2-1, is GAGVSQSPSNKVTEKGKDVELRCDPISGHTALYWYRQSLGQGLEFLIYFQGNSAPDKSGLPSDRFSAERTGGSVSTLTIQRTQQEDSAVYLCASSLLQGAFNEQFFGPGTRLTVL.